This T cell receptor beta chain was documented in a study of T cell repertoires in cytomegalovirus infection. Background on the study: Through public TCR beta signatures, both CMV infection and matching HLA type were indicated. Study-wide findings and caveats: The ex vivo response showed dominance by HLA-C-restricted CMV-specific TCR beta clonotypes.

Germline-derived CDR1 and CDR2 are MDHEN and SYDVKM. Trimming shortened V by 3 bases and J by 8 bases, and 7 bases separated the two germline ends. This CDR3 is built from 12 residues. A remark on this clonotype: Its specificity is not known.

Using its own MiXCR run on the reads, TCRdb lists one record per CDR3 protein. In the table there are roughly 68,000 distinct CDR3 sequences, 22% of which are singletons. The TCR sequence derives from a human donor in good health (CMV status not recorded). Some clones in this sample may be carry-over from other donors' samples. This chain links TRBV28 with TRBJ1-4; no clear D gene. The source material was PBMCs, sequenced either directly or after in vitro stimulation (not recorded which). The CDR3 region is CASSFRREKLFF. DNA for the CDR3: TGTGCCAGCAGTTTTCGGCGCGAAAAACTGTTTTTT.